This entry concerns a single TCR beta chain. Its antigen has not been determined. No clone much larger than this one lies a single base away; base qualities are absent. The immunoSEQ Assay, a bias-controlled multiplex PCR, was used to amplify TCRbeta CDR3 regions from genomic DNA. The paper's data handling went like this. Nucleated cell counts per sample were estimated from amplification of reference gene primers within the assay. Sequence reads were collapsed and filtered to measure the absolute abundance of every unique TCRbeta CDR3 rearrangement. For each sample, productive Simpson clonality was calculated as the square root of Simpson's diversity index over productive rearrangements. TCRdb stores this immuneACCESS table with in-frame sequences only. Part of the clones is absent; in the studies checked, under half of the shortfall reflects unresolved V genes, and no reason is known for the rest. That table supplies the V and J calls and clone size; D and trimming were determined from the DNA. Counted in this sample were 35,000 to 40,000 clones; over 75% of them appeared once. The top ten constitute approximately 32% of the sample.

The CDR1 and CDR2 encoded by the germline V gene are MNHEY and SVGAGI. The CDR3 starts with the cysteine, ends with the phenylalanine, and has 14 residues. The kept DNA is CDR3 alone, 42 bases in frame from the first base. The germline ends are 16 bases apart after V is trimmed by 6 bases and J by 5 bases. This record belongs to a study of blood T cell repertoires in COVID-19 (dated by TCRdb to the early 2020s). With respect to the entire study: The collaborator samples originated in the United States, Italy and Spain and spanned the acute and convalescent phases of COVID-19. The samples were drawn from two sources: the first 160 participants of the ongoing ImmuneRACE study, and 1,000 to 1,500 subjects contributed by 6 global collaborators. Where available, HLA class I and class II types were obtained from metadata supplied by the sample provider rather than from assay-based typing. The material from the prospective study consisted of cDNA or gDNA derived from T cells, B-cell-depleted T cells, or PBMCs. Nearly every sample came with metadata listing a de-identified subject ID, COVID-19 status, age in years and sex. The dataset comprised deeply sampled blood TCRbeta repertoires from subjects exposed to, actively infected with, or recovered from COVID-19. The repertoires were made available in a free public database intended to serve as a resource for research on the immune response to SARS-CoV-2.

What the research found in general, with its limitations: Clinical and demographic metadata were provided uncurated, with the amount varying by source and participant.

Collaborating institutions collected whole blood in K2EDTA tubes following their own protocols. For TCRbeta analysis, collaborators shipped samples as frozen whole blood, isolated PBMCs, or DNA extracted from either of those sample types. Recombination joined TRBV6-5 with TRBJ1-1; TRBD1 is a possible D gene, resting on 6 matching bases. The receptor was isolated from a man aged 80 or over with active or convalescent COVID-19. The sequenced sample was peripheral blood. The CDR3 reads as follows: CASSKGQDRTEAFF. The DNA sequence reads TGTGCCAGCAGCAAGGGACAAGATAGGACTGAAGCTTTCTTT.